Below are 8 T cell receptor beta chains sequenced from a single sample in a study of blood T cell repertoires in COVID-19. The repertoire was sequenced with immunoSEQ multiplex PCR; TCRdb's copy has only in-frame clones and lacks some. The sample yields some 170,000 clones, over 80% seen once. Sequenced: peripheral blood. These receptors originate from a woman aged 45 to 65 with acute or convalescent COVID-19.

The chain joins TRBV7-2 to TRBJ2-2; 7 bases align to TRBD2. After removal of 5 bases from V and 3 bases from J, the junction contained 9 bases not matched to a gene. The CDR3 has 16 amino acids. CDR1 is SGHTA, CDR2 FQGNSA, per germline. The CDR3 protein is CASSPGLGSYTGELFF. CDR3 DNA sequence: TGTGCCAGCAGCCCAGGACTAGGATCCTACACCGGGGAGCTGTTTTTT.

This sequence joins TRBV7-9 and TRBJ2-1; 8 nucleotides line up with TRBD2. The CDR3 runs 12 residues. The germline V gene has CDR1 SEHNR and CDR2 FQNEAQ (reference sequence). J gave up 15 bases and V 5 bases, and 9 bases lay outside the gene matches. In nucleotides, the CDR3 is TGTGCCAGCAGCCCCCGGGGGGGCCAGTCGTTCTTC. Translation gives CASSPRGGQSFF. The whole variable domain, remainder taken from reference TRBV7-9 and TRBJ2-1, is DTGVSQNPRHKITKRGQNVTFRCDPISEHNRLYWYRQTLGQGPEFLTYFQNEAQLEKSRLLSDRFSAERPKGSFSTLEIQRTEQGDSAMYLCASSPRGGQSFFGPGTRLTVL.

The genes are TRBV9 and TRBJ2-3; 11 bases fit TRBD2. Per the germline V gene, CDR1 is SGDLS and CDR2 is YYNGEE. The CDR3 runs 14 residues. Unmatched junction bases numbered 2, after V lost 5 bases and J lost 3 bases. The chain's CDR3 is CASSSSGGTDTQYF. CDR3 in DNA: TGTGCCAGCAGTTCTAGCGGGGGGACAGATACGCAGTATTTT.

The rearrangement uses TRBV5-1 and TRBJ2-1; no reliable D call. The germline gives CDR1 SGHRS, CDR2 YFSETQ. V was cut by 2 bases and J by 10 bases, with 10 bases left in between. CDR3 length equals 12 residues. CDR3 region: CASSFRDSEQFF. CDR3 sequence (DNA): TGCGCCAGCAGCTTCAGAGATAGCGAGCAGTTCTTC.

The chain is built from TRBV5-4 and TRBJ2-7; 7 bases match TRBD1. Germline V CDR1 and CDR2: SGHNT, YYREEE (reference sequence). The trim removed 4 bases at V and 0 bases at J, leaving 10 bases unmatched. The CDR3 sequence is 16 residues long. This CDR3 is CASSPRDSFFSYEQYF. The DNA for the CDR3 is TGTGCCAGCAGCCCCCGGGACAGTTTCTTCTCCTACGAGCAGTACTTC.

This chain links TRBV5-1 with TRBJ1-3; 9 bases map to TRBD1. The CDR3 is 15 amino acids. The germline V gene has CDR1 SGHRS and CDR2 YFSETQ. With 1 base clipped from V and 6 bases from J, the junction kept 5 bases outside the gene matches. CDR3 sequence (DNA): TGCGCCAGCAGCTTGAGTTGGACAGGGGAAAACACCATATATTTT. This encodes CASSLSWTGENTIYF.

J is TRBJ1-1 and V is TRBV27; 7 bases map to TRBD1. The CDR3 contains 14 residues. Germline V gives CDR1 MNHEY, CDR2 SMNVEV (reference sequence). V lost 5 bases to trimming and J lost 2 bases; unmatched junction nucleotides: 5. CDR3 in amino acids: CASSTGQDNTEAFF. In DNA form, the CDR3 reads TGTGCCAGCAGTACCGGACAGGACAACACTGAAGCTTTCTTT.

The rearrangement links TRBV7-2 to TRBJ1-2; D unclear. V lost 2 bases to trimming and J lost 4 bases, with 14 bases between them. CDR1 and CDR2 from the germline V gene are SGHTA and FQGNSA. The CDR3 has 15 residues. CDR3 nucleotide sequence: TGTGCCAGCAGCTTACAACTGGAGGCCTCCTATGGCTACACCTTC. Its translation: CASSLQLEASYGYTF.